Listed here is a single TCR beta chain. Participant ages covered roughly 18 to 89 years across 24 US areas. Repertoires were generated with immunoSEQ multiplex PCR, while TCRdb's copy carries only in-frame clones and drops some. Among roughly 200,000 clones listed, around 86% were seen once. This specimen comes from a study of blood T cell repertoires in COVID-19. On the study more broadly: The analysed material was cDNA or gDNA that came from T cells, B-cell-depleted T cells, or PBMCs.

Germline CDR1 and CDR2: KGHDR and SFDVKD. CDR3 length: 18 amino acids. The V and J ends lost 2 bases and 2 bases, in that order; junction bases with no gene match: 10. This clonotype was obtained from a woman between 40 and 55 years old with acute COVID-19. Sequenced: PBMCs or T cells enriched from blood (not recorded which). The rearrangement uses TRBV24-1 and TRBJ1-4, with 7 bases matching TRBD1. The CDR3 reads CATSDSGQPTGTNEKLFF. DNA of the CDR3: TGTGCCACCAGTGATTCGGGACAGCCAACGGGGACTAATGAAAAACTGTTTTTT.